The entry below gives a single T cell receptor (beta chain) sequence along with its context. The antigen it binds to is not known. One base away there is no much larger clone; base qualities are not given. The data were obtained in a study of blood T cell repertoires in COVID-19 (TCRdb year 2020). Background for the entire study: The collaborator samples originated in the United States, Italy and Spain and spanned the acute and convalescent phases of COVID-19. The prospective study material was composed of cDNA or gDNA derived from T cells, B-cell-depleted T cells, or PBMCs. The dataset comprised deeply sampled blood TCRbeta repertoires from subjects exposed to, actively infected with, or recovered from COVID-19. The repertoires were released in a freely available public database meant as a resource for research on the immune response to SARS-CoV-2. The samples were drawn from two sources: the first 160 participants of the ongoing ImmuneRACE study, and 950 to 1,500 subjects contributed by 6 global collaborators. Sample metadata almost always included a de-identified subject ID, COVID-19 status, age in years and sex. Where available, HLA class I and class II types were obtained from metadata supplied by the sample provider rather than from assay-based typing.

Trimmed from V: 3 bases; trimmed from J: 3 bases; junction bases lacking a gene match: 9. Including the terminal cysteine and phenylalanine, the CDR3 comprises 18 residues. Only CDR3 DNA remains: 54 bases, in frame from the first base. Sequences SGHAT (CDR1) and FQNNGV (CDR2) are obtained from the germline V gene. The immunoSEQ Assay, a bias-controlled multiplex PCR, was used to amplify TCRbeta CDR3 regions from genomic DNA. Concerning the study's data processing: The number of nucleated cells in each sample was estimated from the amplification of reference gene primers within the assay. To quantify the absolute abundance of each unique TCRbeta CDR3 rearrangement, sequence reads were collapsed and filtered. For each sample, productive Simpson clonality was calculated as the square root of Simpson's diversity index over productive rearrangements. TCRdb limited this immuneACCESS table to in-frame rearrangements with V and J called. A share of clones is missing; checked studies link under half to unresolved V genes, and the rest is unexplained. V and J calls and clone size are copied from that table; D and trimming were computed from the DNA. A total of 200,000 to 250,000 clones appear in this sample, around 90% of them only once. More than 13% of the sample is in the top ten clones.

Enrolling through a virtual design, the prospective study's participants ranged in age from roughly 18 to 89 years and lived across 20 to 25 United States geographic areas. In the prospective study, participants were assigned to cohorts based on the clinical history participants reported in a screening survey and a study questionnaire. Exposed participants were defined as having been in contact with someone with a PCR-confirmed or clinician-diagnosed COVID-19 case within 2 weeks of study entry. In the prospective study, whole blood, serum and a nasopharyngeal or oropharyngeal swab were collected from each participant by mobile phlebotomists. Over an approximately 2-month period, participants in the prospective study had the option of providing additional blood draws and questionnaires. Blood samples from the prospective study were shipped frozen or at room temperature prior to DNA extraction. Results and caveats for the whole study, not just this receptor: The amount of clinical and demographic metadata varied by source and participant and was provided uncurated.

This receptor was obtained from a young man who had been exposed to COVID-19. The sample taken for sequencing was PBMCs or T cells enriched from blood (not recorded which). The chain couples TRBV11-2 to TRBJ2-2; 11 of the junction bases match TRBD2. The CDR3 reads CASSLYSGGAGYTGELFF. The sequence in DNA is TGTGCCAGCAGCTTGTATAGCGGGGGGGCCGGCTACACCGGGGAGCTGTTTTTT.